What follows describes a single T cell receptor (beta chain). These data come from a study of blood T cell repertoires in COVID-19. Study-wide context: Samples of COVID-19 (acute and convalescent) were obtained from the United States, Italy and Spain. T cells, B-cell-depleted T cells, or PBMCs supplied cDNA or gDNA.

The CDR3 extends over 18 amino acids. Germline CDR1 LGHNA, CDR2 YSLEER. V shed 0 bases and J shed 6 bases, with 24 bases lying between them. Methods used by the authors: Amplified reference gene primers provided the basis for estimating nucleated cell counts. Profiling relied on immunoSEQ multiplex PCR, and the TCRdb table lists in-frame clones only, not all of them. V, J and clone size derive from that table, while D and trimming were established from the DNA sequence. This sample carries 100,000 or so clones, 75% to 85% of them seen once, and the ten largest clones take about 9.4%. This chain links TRBV4-3 with TRBJ2-7, with D perhaps TRBD2 (6 bases). The TCR comes from a human donor in a cohort sampled during active COVID-19. What was sequenced was peripheral blood. DNA of the CDR3: TGCGCCAGCAGCCAAGATCTCGAGCCCCCGCGGGATTTTGGCGAGCAGTACTTC. Protein: CASSQDLEPPRDFGEQYF.